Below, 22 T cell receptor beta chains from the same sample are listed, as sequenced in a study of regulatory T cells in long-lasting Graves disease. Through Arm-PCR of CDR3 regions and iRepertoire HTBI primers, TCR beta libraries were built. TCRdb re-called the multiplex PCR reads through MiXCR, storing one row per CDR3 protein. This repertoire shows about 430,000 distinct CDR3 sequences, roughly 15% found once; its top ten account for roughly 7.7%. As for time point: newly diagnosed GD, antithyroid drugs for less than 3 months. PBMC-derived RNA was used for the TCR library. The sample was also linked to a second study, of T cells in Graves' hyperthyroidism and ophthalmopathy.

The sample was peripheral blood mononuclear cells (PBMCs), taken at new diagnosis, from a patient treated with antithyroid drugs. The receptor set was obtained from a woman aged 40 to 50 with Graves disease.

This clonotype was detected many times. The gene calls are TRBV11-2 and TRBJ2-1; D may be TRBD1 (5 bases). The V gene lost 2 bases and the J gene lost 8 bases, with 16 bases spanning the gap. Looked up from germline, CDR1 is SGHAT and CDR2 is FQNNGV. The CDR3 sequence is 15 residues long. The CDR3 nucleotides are TGTGCCAGCAGCTTAATTACAGGCCCCCCTCATGAGCAGTTCTTC. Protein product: CASSLITGPPHEQFF.

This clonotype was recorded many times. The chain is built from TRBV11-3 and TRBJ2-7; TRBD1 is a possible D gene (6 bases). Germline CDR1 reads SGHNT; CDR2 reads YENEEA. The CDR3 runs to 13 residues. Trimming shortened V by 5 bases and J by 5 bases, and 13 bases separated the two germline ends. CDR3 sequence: CASSPGTYHEQYF. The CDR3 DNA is TGTGCCAGCAGCCCCGGGACATACCACGAGCAGTACTTC.

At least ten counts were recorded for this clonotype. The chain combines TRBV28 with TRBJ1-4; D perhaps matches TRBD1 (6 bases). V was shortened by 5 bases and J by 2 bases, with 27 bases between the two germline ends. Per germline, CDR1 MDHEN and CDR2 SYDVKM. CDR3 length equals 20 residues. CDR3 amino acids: CASSPAAGAIKGSTNEKLFF. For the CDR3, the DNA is TGTGCCAGCAGTCCCGCGGCGGGGGCGATAAAAGGATCTACTAATGAAAAACTGTTTTTT.

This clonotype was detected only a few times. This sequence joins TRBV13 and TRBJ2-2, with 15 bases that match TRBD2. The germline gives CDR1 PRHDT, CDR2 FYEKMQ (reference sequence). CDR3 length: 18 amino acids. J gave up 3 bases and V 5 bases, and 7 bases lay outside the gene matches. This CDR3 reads CASSIGLAGGPYTGELFF. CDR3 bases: TGTGCCAGCAGCATCGGACTAGCGGGAGGGCCGTACACCGGGGAGCTGTTTTTT. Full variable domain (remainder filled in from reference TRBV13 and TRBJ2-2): AAGVIQSPRHLIKEKRETATLKCYPIPRHDTVYWYQQGPGQDPQFLISFYEKMQSDKGSIPDRFSAQQFSDYHSELNMSSLELGDSALYFCASSIGLAGGPYTGELFFGEGSRLTVL.

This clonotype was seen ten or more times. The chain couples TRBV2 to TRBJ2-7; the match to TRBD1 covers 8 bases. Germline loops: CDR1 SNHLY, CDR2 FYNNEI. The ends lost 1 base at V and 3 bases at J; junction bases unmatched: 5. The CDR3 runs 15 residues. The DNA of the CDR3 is TGTGCCAGCAGTGAAGGGGGACAGGTTTTCTACGAGCAGTACTTC. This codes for CASSEGGQVFYEQYF.

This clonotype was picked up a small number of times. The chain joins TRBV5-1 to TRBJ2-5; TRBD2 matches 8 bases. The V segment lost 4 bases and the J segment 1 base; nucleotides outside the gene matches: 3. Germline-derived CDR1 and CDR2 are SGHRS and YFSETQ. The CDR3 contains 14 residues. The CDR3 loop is CASSGGGPQETQYF. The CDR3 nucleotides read TGCGCCAGCAGCGGCGGGGGGCCCCAAGAGACCCAGTACTTC.

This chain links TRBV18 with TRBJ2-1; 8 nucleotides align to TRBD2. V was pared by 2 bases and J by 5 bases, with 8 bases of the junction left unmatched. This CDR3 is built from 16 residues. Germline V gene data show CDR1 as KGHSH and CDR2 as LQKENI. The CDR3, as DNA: TGTGCCAGCTCACCATATAGGAGCGGGGGCGACAATGAGCAGTTCTTC. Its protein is CASSPYRSGGDNEQFF.

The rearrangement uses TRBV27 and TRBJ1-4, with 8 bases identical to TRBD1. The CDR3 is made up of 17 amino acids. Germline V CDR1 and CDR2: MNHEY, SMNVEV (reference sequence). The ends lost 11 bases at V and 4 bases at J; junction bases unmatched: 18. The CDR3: CALREGAGGDFNEKLFF. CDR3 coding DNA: TGTGCCCTCCGGGAGGGGGCAGGGGGCGATTTTAATGAAAAACTGTTTTTT. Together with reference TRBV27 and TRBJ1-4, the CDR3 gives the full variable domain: EAQVTQNPRYLITVTGKKLTVTCSQNMNHEYMSWYRQDPGLGLRQIYYSMNVEVTDKGDVPEGYKVSRKEKRNFPLILESPSPNQTSLYFCALREGAGGDFNEKLFFGSGTQLSVL.

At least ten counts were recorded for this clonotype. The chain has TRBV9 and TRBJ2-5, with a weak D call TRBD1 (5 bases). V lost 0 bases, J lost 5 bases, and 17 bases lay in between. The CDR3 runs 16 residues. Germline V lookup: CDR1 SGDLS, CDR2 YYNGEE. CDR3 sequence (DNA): TGTGCCAGCAGCGTAGAAGTCAGGGCCGGCTCGGAGACCCAGTACTTC. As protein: CASSVEVRAGSETQYF.

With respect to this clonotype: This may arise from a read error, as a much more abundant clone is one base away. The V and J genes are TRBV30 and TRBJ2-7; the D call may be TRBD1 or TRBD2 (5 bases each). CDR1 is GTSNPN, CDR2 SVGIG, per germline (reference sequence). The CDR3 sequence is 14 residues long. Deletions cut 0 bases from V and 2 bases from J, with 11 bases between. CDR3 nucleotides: TGTGCCTGGAGTGTTAGGGGAGCCCCCTACGAGCAGTACTTC. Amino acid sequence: CAWSVRGAPYEQYF. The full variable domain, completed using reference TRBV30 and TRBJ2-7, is SQTIHQWPATLVQPVGSPLSLECTVEGTSNPNLYWYRQAAGRGLQLLFYSVGIGQISSEVPQNLSASRPQDRQFILSSKKLLLSDSGFYLCAWSVRGAPYEQYFGPGTRLTVT.

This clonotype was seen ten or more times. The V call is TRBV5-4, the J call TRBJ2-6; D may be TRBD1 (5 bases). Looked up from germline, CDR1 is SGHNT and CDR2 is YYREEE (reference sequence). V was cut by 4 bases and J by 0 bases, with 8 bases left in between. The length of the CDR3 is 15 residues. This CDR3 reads CASSGAFSGANVLTF. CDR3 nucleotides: TGTGCCAGCAGCGGGGCCTTCTCTGGGGCCAACGTCCTGACTTTC.

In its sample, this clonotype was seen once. The CDR3 nucleotides are TGTGCCAGCAGTCGTCTTAGCGGGGGAAACTCCTACGAGCAGTACTTC. As protein: CASSRLSGGNSYEQYF. This chain joins TRBV27 and TRBJ2-7, with 9 bases matching TRBD2. The CDR3 covers 16 residues. Germline V lookup: CDR1 MNHEY, CDR2 SMNVEV (reference sequence). The ends lost 5 bases at V and 0 bases at J; junction bases unmatched: 8.

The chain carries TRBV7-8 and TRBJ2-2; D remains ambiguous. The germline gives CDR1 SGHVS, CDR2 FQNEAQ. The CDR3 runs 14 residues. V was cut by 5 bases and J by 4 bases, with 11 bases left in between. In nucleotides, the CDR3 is TGTGCCAGCAGCCCGCTCGGGTCCACCGGGGAGCTGTTTTTT. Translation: CASSPLGSTGELFF.

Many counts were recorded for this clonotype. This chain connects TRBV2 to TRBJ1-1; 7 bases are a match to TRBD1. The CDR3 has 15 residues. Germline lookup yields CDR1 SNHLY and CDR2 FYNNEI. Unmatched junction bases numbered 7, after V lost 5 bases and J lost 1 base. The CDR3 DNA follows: TGTGCCAGCAGTTTGGAGGGGGCGGAGAACACTGAAGCTTTCTTT. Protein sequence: CASSLEGAENTEAFF.

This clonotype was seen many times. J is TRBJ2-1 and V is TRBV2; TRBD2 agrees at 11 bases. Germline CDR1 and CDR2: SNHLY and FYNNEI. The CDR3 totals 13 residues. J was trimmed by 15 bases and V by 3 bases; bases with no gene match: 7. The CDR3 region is CASSEGRTSGPFF. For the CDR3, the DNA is TGTGCCAGCAGTGAGGGACGGACTAGCGGGCCGTTCTTC. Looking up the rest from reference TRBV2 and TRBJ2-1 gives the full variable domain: EPEVTQTPSHQVTQMGQEVILRCVPISNHLYFYWYRQILGQKVEFLVSFYNNEISEKSEIFDDQFSVERPDGSNFTLKIRSTKLEDSAMYFCASSEGRTSGPFFGPGTRLTVL.

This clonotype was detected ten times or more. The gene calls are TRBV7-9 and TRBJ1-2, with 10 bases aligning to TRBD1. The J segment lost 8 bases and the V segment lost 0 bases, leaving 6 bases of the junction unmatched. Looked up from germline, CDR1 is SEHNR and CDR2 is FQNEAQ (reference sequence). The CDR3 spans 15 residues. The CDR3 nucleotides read TGTGCCAGCAGCTTAGCAGCCGGGACAGGGGCAGGCTACACCTTC. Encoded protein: CASSLAAGTGAGYTF.

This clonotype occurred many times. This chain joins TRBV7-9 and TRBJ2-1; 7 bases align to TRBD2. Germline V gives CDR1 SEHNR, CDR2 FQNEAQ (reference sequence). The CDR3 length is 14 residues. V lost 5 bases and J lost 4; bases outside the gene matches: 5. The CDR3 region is CASSPREGYNEQFF. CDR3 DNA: TGTGCCAGCAGCCCCAGGGAGGGGTACAATGAGCAGTTCTTC.

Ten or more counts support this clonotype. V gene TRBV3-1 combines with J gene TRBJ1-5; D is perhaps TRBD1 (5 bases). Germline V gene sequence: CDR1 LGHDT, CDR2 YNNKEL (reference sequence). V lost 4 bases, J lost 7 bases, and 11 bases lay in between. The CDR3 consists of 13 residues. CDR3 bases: TGTGCCAGCAGCCCGAGCGGGGGACAGCCCCAGCATTTT. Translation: CASSPSGGQPQHF.

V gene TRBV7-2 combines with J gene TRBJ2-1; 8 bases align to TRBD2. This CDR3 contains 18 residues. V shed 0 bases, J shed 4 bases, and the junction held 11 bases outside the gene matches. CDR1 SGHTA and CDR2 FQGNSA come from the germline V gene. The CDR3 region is CASSLAPSLAEGYNEQFF. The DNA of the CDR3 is TGTGCCAGCAGCTTAGCTCCTTCACTAGCGGAGGGGTACAATGAGCAGTTCTTC.

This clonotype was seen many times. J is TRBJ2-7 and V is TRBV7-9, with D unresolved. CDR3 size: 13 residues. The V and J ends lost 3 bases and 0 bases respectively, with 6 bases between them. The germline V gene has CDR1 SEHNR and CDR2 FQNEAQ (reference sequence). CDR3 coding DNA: TGTGCCAGCAGCTTCTCGGCCTCCTACGAGCAGTACTTC. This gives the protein CASSFSASYEQYF.

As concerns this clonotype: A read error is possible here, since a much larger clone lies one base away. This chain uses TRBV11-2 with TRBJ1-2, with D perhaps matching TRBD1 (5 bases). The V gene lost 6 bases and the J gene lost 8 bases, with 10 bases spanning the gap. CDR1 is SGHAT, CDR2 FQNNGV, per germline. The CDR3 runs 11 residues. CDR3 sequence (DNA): TGTGCCAGCAGATGGGGGGAAGGCTACACCTTC. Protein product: CASRWGEGYTF.

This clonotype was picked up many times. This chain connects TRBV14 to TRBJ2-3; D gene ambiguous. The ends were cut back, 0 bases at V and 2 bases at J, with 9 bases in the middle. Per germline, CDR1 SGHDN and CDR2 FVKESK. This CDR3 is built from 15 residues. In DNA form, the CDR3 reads TGTGCCAGCAGCCAAGAACCTTCAGACACAGATACGCAGTATTTT. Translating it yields CASSQEPSDTDTQYF.